This T cell receptor beta chain was documented in a study of OX40 agonist ivuxolimab in advanced cancers. Libraries were prepared by immunoSEQ multiplex PCR; TCRdb keeps only in-frame clonotypes and omits some of them. The sample holds about 76,000 clones, around 80% seen once. Germline assignment: CDR1 MDHEN and CDR2 SYDVKM. The CDR3 is 16 amino acids. The ends were cut back, 2 bases at V and 0 bases at J, with 14 bases in the middle. This chain uses TRBV28 with TRBJ2-7, with D maybe TRBD2 (5 bases). The source material was CD4+ or CD8+ T cells sorted from blood, sampled in a trial of the OX40 agonist ivuxolimab. This receptor was obtained from an adult with an advanced solid tumor such as melanoma, head and neck, liver or kidney cancer. Written as DNA, the CDR3 is TGTGCCAGCAGTTTAGCGGGCGGAGAAATCTCCTACGAGCAGTACTTC. Translation gives CASSLAGGEISYEQYF. The full variable domain, its missing parts supplied by reference TRBV28 and TRBJ2-7, is DVKVTQSSRYLVKRTGEKVFLECVQDMDHENMFWYRQDPGLGLRLIYFSYDVKMKEKGDIPEGYSVSREKKERFSLILESASTNQTSMYLCASSLAGGEISYEQYFGPGTRLTVT.